This is a list of T cell receptor beta chains from one sample in a study of cytomegalovirus exposure and HLA in healthy donors. The repertoire was sequenced with immunoSEQ multiplex PCR; TCRdb's copy has only in-frame clones and lacks some. Of about 94,000 clones listed, over 50% were seen once; the top ten hold roughly 3.9%. Material for sequencing was PBMCs. The source of these receptors is a young man in good health and CMV-seronegative. The CDR3 runs from the conserved cysteine through the conserved F or W. A D gene is named only where the DNA matches it firmly. Some rows mark clone size as missing; the rest say once, few, many or name a class of expanded clone.

clone size: .; V gene: TRBV2; J gene: TRBJ1-4; D gene: .; CDR3 DNA: TGTGCCGGTCAGGCGATTAATGAAAAACTGTTTTTT; CDR3 protein: CAGQAINEKLFF
clone size: .; V gene: TRBV18; J gene: TRBJ1-6; D gene: TRBD1; CDR3 DNA: TGTGCCAGCTCATCCCGGGACAGGGACTCACCCCTCCACTTT; CDR3 protein: CASSSRDRDSPLHF
clone size: .; V gene: TRBV14; J gene: TRBJ2-1; D gene: TRBD2; CDR3 DNA: TGTGCCAGCAGTATAGCGGGAAACTACAATGAGCAGTTCTTC; CDR3 protein: CASSIAGNYNEQFF
clone size: .; V gene: TRBV2; J gene: TRBJ2-1; D gene: TRBD1; CDR3 DNA: TGTGCCAGCAGTGCGGGGACAGGGAACTCCTACAATGAGCAGTTCTTC; CDR3 protein: CASSAGTGNSYNEQFF
clone size: .; V gene: TRBV30; J gene: TRBJ2-7; D gene: TRBD2; CDR3 DNA: TGTGCCTGGAGGGGACTAGCGGGAAGCTCCTACGAGCAGTACTTC; CDR3 protein: CAWRGLAGSSYEQYF
clone size: .; V gene: TRBV11-2; J gene: TRBJ2-3; D gene: .; CDR3 DNA: TGTGCCAGCAGCTTAGTAGTACGGCTGACTAGCACAGATACGCAGTATTTT; CDR3 protein: CASSLVVRLTSTDTQYF
clone size: .; V gene: TRBV19; J gene: TRBJ2-1; D gene: .; CDR3 DNA: TGTGCCAGTCCGAGCGCAGCGGTGTTATACAATGAGCAGTTCTTC; CDR3 protein: CASPSAAVLYNEQFF
clone size: .; V gene: TRBV4-3; J gene: TRBJ2-7; D gene: .; CDR3 DNA: TGCGCCAGCAGCCAAGACTCCGTCTCCTACGAGCAGTACTTC; CDR3 protein: CASSQDSVSYEQYF
clone size: .; V gene: TRBV29-1; J gene: TRBJ1-3; D gene: .; CDR3 DNA: TGCAGCGCAGGGTCTGGCAGCACCATATATTTT; CDR3 protein: CSAGSGSTIYF
clone size: .; V gene: TRBV10-1; J gene: TRBJ2-7; D gene: .; CDR3 DNA: TGCGCCAGCAGACATCCAGACAGGCCCTACGAGCAGTACTTC; CDR3 protein: CASRHPDRPYEQYF
clone size: few; V gene: TRBV7-9; J gene: TRBJ1-1; D gene: .; CDR3 DNA: TGTGCCAGCAACAGGGAAGGTTTGGGCACTGAAGCTTTCTTT; CDR3 protein: CASNREGLGTEAFF
clone size: once; V gene: TRBV5-1; J gene: TRBJ2-1; D gene: TRBD1; CDR3 DNA: TGCGCCAGCAGCGTGCCCGGGACAGGAGCCTACAATGAGCAGTTCTTC; CDR3 protein: CASSVPGTGAYNEQFF
clone size: few; V gene: TRBV19; J gene: TRBJ2-1; D gene: TRBD1; CDR3 DNA: TGTGCCAGTAGTAACCGGGACAGGGGGCACAATGAGCAGTTCTTC; CDR3 protein: CASSNRDRGHNEQFF
clone size: few; V gene: TRBV25-1; J gene: TRBJ1-2; D gene: TRBD1; CDR3 DNA: TGTGCCGGACAGGGTAAGGGGAATGGCTACACCTTC; CDR3 protein: CAGQGKGNGYTF
clone size: once; V gene: TRBV11-2; J gene: TRBJ2-2; D gene: .; CDR3 DNA: TGTGCCAGCAGTGCGTTCGGAGGGCATCTCACGAACACCGGGGAGCTGTTTTTT; CDR3 protein: CASSAFGGHLTNTGELFF
clone size: .; V gene: TRBV7-9; J gene: TRBJ2-1; D gene: TRBD2; CDR3 DNA: TGTTCCAGCAGCTTAGGGTGGACTAGCGGGAAAGACAATGAGCAGTTCTTC; CDR3 protein: CSSSLGWTSGKDNEQFF
clone size: .; V gene: TRBV4-2; J gene: TRBJ2-3; D gene: TRBD2; CDR3 DNA: TGTGCCAGCAGCCAAGGACTAGCGGGGGGCACAGATACGCAGTATTTT; CDR3 protein: CASSQGLAGGTDTQYF
clone size: .; V gene: TRBV18; J gene: TRBJ1-2; D gene: TRBD1; CDR3 DNA: TGTGCCAGCTCACCATTGACAGGGGATAGTGGCTACACCTTC; CDR3 protein: CASSPLTGDSGYTF
clone size: .; V gene: TRBV5-8; J gene: TRBJ2-1; D gene: TRBD1; CDR3 DNA: TGTGCCAGCAGCTTGGGGACAGGGACCTACAATGAGCAGTTCTTC; CDR3 protein: CASSLGTGTYNEQFF
clone size: .; V gene: TRBV7-9; J gene: TRBJ1-2; D gene: TRBD1; CDR3 DNA: TGTGCCAGCAGCTCCCGACAGGGAGTTTATGGCTACACCTTC; CDR3 protein: CASSSRQGVYGYTF
clone size: few; V gene: TRBV6-4; J gene: TRBJ2-3; D gene: .; CDR3 DNA: TGTGCCAGCAGTGATGAGGCGGGGGCCACAGATACGCAGTATTTT; CDR3 protein: CASSDEAGATDTQYF
clone size: once; V gene: TRBV6-5; J gene: TRBJ1-1; D gene: TRBD1; CDR3 DNA: TGTGCCAGCAGTTACTCGGGACAGGATAACACTGAAGCTTTCTTT; CDR3 protein: CASSYSGQDNTEAFF
clone size: .; V gene: TRBV2; J gene: TRBJ2-1; D gene: .; CDR3 DNA: TGTGCCAGCGGCCTAGAGAGGGACAATGAGCAGTTCTTC; CDR3 protein: CASGLERDNEQFF
clone size: .; V gene: TRBV29-1; J gene: TRBJ2-3; D gene: TRBD2; CDR3 DNA: TGCAGCACAAGACTAGCGGGGGCCCCAGATACGCAGTATTTT; CDR3 protein: CSTRLAGAPDTQYF
clone size: .; V gene: TRBV4-3; J gene: TRBJ2-3; D gene: .; CDR3 DNA: TGCGCCAGCAGCCAAGGCCCGGGTGCCCCCACAGATACGCAGTATTTT; CDR3 protein: CASSQGPGAPTDTQYF
clone size: .; V gene: TRBV13; J gene: TRBJ2-2; D gene: .; CDR3 DNA: TGTGCCAGCAGCTTTTCAGCTACCGAACACCGGGGAGCTGTTTTT; CDR3 protein: CASSFSATEHRGAVF
clone size: .; V gene: TRBV18; J gene: TRBJ1-1; D gene: .; CDR3 DNA: TGTGCCAGCTCACCACCAGCAGGGACTGAAGCTTTCTTT; CDR3 protein: CASSPPAGTEAFF
clone size: .; V gene: TRBV19; J gene: TRBJ1-5; D gene: .; CDR3 DNA: TGTGCCAGTAGTATTTTAGGGGGTTGGAGCAGGGGATCCCAGCCCCAGCATTTT; CDR3 protein: CASSILGGWSRGSQPQHF
clone size: .; V gene: TRBV9; J gene: TRBJ2-7; D gene: .; CDR3 DNA: TGTGCCAGCAGCCCTCGACAGCATACCTACGAGCAGTACTTC; CDR3 protein: CASSPRQHTYEQYF
clone size: .; V gene: TRBV7-6; J gene: TRBJ2-7; D gene: TRBD2; CDR3 DNA: TGTGCCAGCAGCTCCCATAAGACTAGCGGGAGCTACGAGCAGTACTTC; CDR3 protein: CASSSHKTSGSYEQYF
clone size: .; V gene: TRBV7-9; J gene: TRBJ2-1; D gene: TRBD1; CDR3 DNA: TGTGCCAGCAGTTCTGCACCGGGACAGAGGATTTCCTACAATGAGCAGTTCTTC; CDR3 protein: CASSSAPGQRISYNEQFF
clone size: .; V gene: TRBV7-6; J gene: TRBJ2-7; D gene: TRBD2; CDR3 DNA: TGTGCCAGCAGCTCCTTAGCGGGGGGGCCCGACGAGCAGTACTTC; CDR3 protein: CASSSLAGGPDEQYF